Each of the 32 T cell receptor beta chains below was sequenced from the same sample in a study of preoperative IRX-2 immunotherapy in early breast cancer. As to treatment: preoperative locoregional IRX-2 cytokine immunotherapy. Data came from immunoSEQ multiplex PCR; TCRdb stores just in-frame clones and leaves some out. The sample carries roughly 6,000 clones, around 75% recorded once. Sequenced here: tumor tissue, sampled before IRX-2 immunotherapy. The receptors come from a human donor with breast cancer.

J is TRBJ2-1 and V is TRBV6-8; 7 bases align to TRBD2. With V trimmed by 7 bases and J by 7 bases, 13 bases remained unmatched. Germline values: CDR1 MNHGY, CDR2 SAAAGT. The CDR3 extends over 15 amino acids. The CDR3 DNA follows: TGTGCCAGCACCTCTGTGGGGCTAGCGGTGAATGAGCAGTTCTTC. Residues: CASTSVGLAVNEQFF.

The CDR3 sequence is CASSIGQGPNTGELFF. DNA of the CDR3: TGTGCCAGTAGTATAGGACAGGGCCCGAACACCGGGGAGCTGTTTTTT. The rearrangement joins TRBV19 to TRBJ2-2, with 7 bases lining up with TRBD1. Germline CDR1 reads LNHDA; CDR2 reads SQIVND (reference sequence). V shed 1 base, J shed 0 bases, and the junction held 2 bases outside the gene matches. There are 16 residues in the CDR3.

The rearrangement links TRBV1 to TRBJ2-2; TRBD1 is the table's D call, not checked against the DNA. TRBV1 is a listed pseudogene. The CDR3 spans 16 residues. The CDR3 loop reads CASSQRQGPGTGELFF. CDR3 DNA sequence: TGCGCCAGCAGCCAGCGACAGGGTCCTGGCACCGGGGAGCTGTTTTTT.

This clone was seen a single time. The CDR3 sequence: CASSPLGQTNEKLFF. Written as DNA, the CDR3 is TGTGCCAGCTCACCATTAGGCCAAACAAATGAAAAACTGTTTTTT. The chain recombines TRBV18 with TRBJ1-4, with no clear D. This CDR3 spans 15 amino acids. Per the germline V gene, CDR1 is KGHSH and CDR2 is LQKENI. V dropped 2 bases and J dropped 5 bases, with 12 bases sitting between them.

This chain links TRBV5-1 with TRBJ1-4; 7 bases are shared with TRBD1. V lost 0 bases, J lost 5 bases, and 4 bases stayed unmatched. CDR3 length: 15 amino acids. Germline V gene data show CDR1 as SGHRS and CDR2 as YFSETQ. For the CDR3, the DNA is TGCGCCAGCAGCTTGGAGACAGGGCTCAATGAAAAACTGTTTTTT. This translates into CASSLETGLNEKLFF. The full variable domain, in which reference TRBV5-1 and TRBJ1-4 provide the parts outside the CDR3, is KAGVTQTPRYLIKTRGQQVTLSCSPISGHRSVSWYQQTPGQGLQFLFEYFSETQRNKGNFPGRFSGRQFSNSRSEMNVSTLELGDSALYLCASSLETGLNEKLFFGSGTQLSVL.

This clone is judged large. The rearrangement links TRBV30 to TRBJ2-2, with D possibly being TRBD2 (7 bases). The germline V gene has CDR1 GTSNPN and CDR2 SVGIG (reference sequence). The CDR3 runs to 15 residues. The CDR3 region has the DNA TGTGCTTCTAATAGGCGGGGGCCAAACACCGGGGAGCTGTTTTTT. Translating it yields CASNRRGPNTGELFF.

The CDR3 bases are TGTGCCAGTAGTCCGTTCCCTGGCAGCGAGCAGTTCTTC. Its translation: CASSPFPGSEQFF. The chain has TRBV19 and TRBJ2-1, with D unresolved. The germline V and J ends were trimmed by 5 bases and 10 bases, with 15 bases remaining between them. This CDR3 is 13 amino acids long. CDR1 is LNHDA and CDR2 is SQIVND in the germline V gene (reference sequence).

The genes are TRBV28 and TRBJ1-4, with no clear D. CDR1 and CDR2 (germline): MDHEN, SYDVKM. Trimming left V 6 bases short and J 10 bases short, with 12 bases between. This CDR3 is built from 12 residues. The CDR3: CASSPNEGKLFF. The CDR3 DNA follows: TGTGCCAGCAGCCCTAATGAGGGAAAACTGTTTTTT.

The genes are TRBV6-8 and TRBJ2-7; 7 bases are shared with TRBD1. The CDR3 runs to 13 residues. The germline V gene has CDR1 MNHGY and CDR2 SAAAGT. Trimming cost V 5 bases and J 3 bases; bases outside gene matches: 4. The CDR3 DNA reads as TGTGCCAGCAGTCGGGACAGTATCTACGAGCAGTACTTC. Translated, it gives CASSRDSIYEQYF.

This chain uses TRBV6-1 with TRBJ2-7; D could derive from TRBD1 or TRBD2 (6 bases each). Trimming shortened V by 0 bases and J by 1 base, and 25 bases separated the two germline ends. CDR3 length equals 20 residues. Per germline, CDR1 MNHNS and CDR2 SASEGT. CDR3 nucleotide sequence: TGTGCCAGCAGTGAAGCGCCAGGGGCCTCCCCTAGCGCCGCGTCCTACGAGCAGTACTTC. It codes for CASSEAPGASPSAASYEQYF.

Note on this clone: In the same sample, other DNA sequences code for this CDR3. The V and J genes are TRBV30 and TRBJ2-3, with a tentative D call TRBD2 (6 bases). V dropped 2 bases and J dropped 3 bases, with 12 bases sitting between them. Germline CDR1 is GTSNPN and CDR2 is SVGIG (reference sequence). The CDR3 loop spans 14 amino acids. The CDR3 loop reads CAWSRGLGTDTQYF. In nucleotides, the CDR3 is TGTGCCTGGAGTCGGGGGTTGGGAACAGATACGCAGTATTTT.

Details on this clone: This specimen includes other DNA sequences encoding the same CDR3. The rearrangement uses TRBV5-1 and TRBJ1-1; no clear D gene. There are 14 residues in the CDR3. The germline V gene encodes CDR1 SGHRS and CDR2 YFSETQ. Trimming removed 0 bases from V and 2 bases from J, with 8 bases in between. The CDR3 DNA is TGCGCCAGCAGCTTGGGTCACGGAAACACTGAAGCTTTCTTT. It codes for CASSLGHGNTEAFF.

Only a few counts were recorded for this clone. The rearrangement uses TRBV11-3 and TRBJ1-1, with D tentatively TRBD1 (5 bases). CDR1 is SGHNT and CDR2 is YENEEA in the germline V gene. The CDR3 totals 16 residues. V shed 1 base and J shed 1 base, with 13 bases lying between them. The CDR3 loop reads CASSLGQGFGNTEAFF. Written as DNA, the CDR3 is TGTGCCAGCAGCTTAGGGCAGGGTTTTGGGAACACTGAAGCTTTCTTT.

This clone has only one observation. This chain joins TRBV14 and TRBJ2-1, with 7 bases identical to TRBD2. Germline lookup yields CDR1 SGHDN and CDR2 FVKESK. V shed 1 base and J 6 bases; nucleotides not matched to a gene: 9. This CDR3 region has 16 residues. This CDR3 is CASSQGRTRVINEQFF. The DNA of the CDR3 is TGTGCCAGCAGCCAAGGTCGGACTAGGGTTATCAATGAGCAGTTCTTC.

Comment on this clone: A junction boundary mismatches the germline segment, possibly from a read error. The chain carries TRBV6-8 and TRBJ2-3; D ambiguous. Germline lookup yields CDR1 MNHGY and CDR2 SAAAGT. The CDR3 has 12 amino acids. CDR3 sequence reads: CAISDLGDTQYF. The CDR3 nucleotides read TGTGCCATCAGTGACTTAGGGGATACGCAGTATTTT.

The genes are TRBV30 and TRBJ1-1; TRBD1 is a possible D gene (6 bases). V was trimmed by 1 base and J by 10 bases, leaving 22 bases between them. The germline gives CDR1 GTSNPN, CDR2 SVGIG (reference sequence). CDR3 length equals 15 residues. CDR3 amino acids: CAWSGAGGQGGGAFF. The CDR3 DNA is TGTGCCTGGAGTGGTGCGGGGGGGCAGGGCGGCGGAGCTTTCTTT.

The rearrangement uses TRBV30 and TRBJ1-3; D is unclear. Germline values: CDR1 GTSNPN, CDR2 SVGIG (reference sequence). Trimming cost V 0 bases and J 3 bases, with 3 bases left between them. The CDR3 totals 12 residues. CDR3 region: CAWSVHGNTIYF. As DNA, the CDR3 is TGTGCCTGGAGTGTACATGGAAACACCATATATTTT.

The rearrangement joins TRBV11-3 to TRBJ2-3, with 10 bases that match TRBD1. Germline assignment: CDR1 SGHNT and CDR2 YENEEA. The CDR3 has 17 residues. The junction had 11 bases not matched to a gene; V was cut back by 6 bases and J by 2 bases. In DNA form, the CDR3 reads TGTGCCAGCAGGGGTCCGGGACAGGGGACCCTCACAGATACGCAGTATTTT. This gives the protein CASRGPGQGTLTDTQYF.

By share of the sample, this clone is medium-sized. J is TRBJ2-7 and V is TRBV11-3; 7 nucleotides align to TRBD1. Per the germline V gene, CDR1 is SGHNT and CDR2 is YENEEA. The V gene end was trimmed by 5 bases and the J gene end by 2 bases; junction bases not matched to a gene: 9. This CDR3 spans 15 amino acids. The CDR3 loop reads CASSRSTGPAYEQYF. The DNA for the CDR3 is TGTGCCAGCAGCCGGTCGACAGGGCCCGCCTACGAGCAGTACTTC.

This clone was observed a handful of times. The chain has TRBV11-3 and TRBJ1-1; the D gene is possibly TRBD1 (5 bases). V dropped 1 base and J dropped 3 bases, with 9 bases sitting between them. This CDR3 is 14 amino acids long. The germline V gene encodes CDR1 SGHNT and CDR2 YENEEA. In nucleotides, the CDR3 is TGTGCCAGCAGCTTAGTAGGGGCCTACACTGAAGCTTTCTTT. It yields the protein CASSLVGAYTEAFF.

This clone occurred a few times. The V call is TRBV6-8, the J call TRBJ1-5; 10 positions match TRBD1. From germline, CDR1 is MNHGY and CDR2 SAAAGT. Trimming at V came to 6 bases and at J to 0 bases, leaving 2 bases not matched to a gene. This CDR3 has 15 amino acids. The CDR3 nucleotides are TGTGCCAGCAGAAGGACAGGGGGTAGCAATCAGCCCCAGCATTTT. Translating it yields CASRRTGGSNQPQHF.

The chain recombines TRBV10-2 with TRBJ2-5; 8 positions agree with TRBD1. CDR3 length equals 14 residues. Germline V gives CDR1 WSHSY, CDR2 SAAADI. Trimming cost V 10 bases and J 4 bases; bases outside gene matches: 11. In nucleotides, the CDR3 is TGCGCCACCTCGTTAACAGGGGGGAGAGAGACCCAGTACTTC. This codes for CATSLTGGRETQYF.

The V and J genes are TRBV12-5 and TRBJ2-3; 10 nucleotides match TRBD1. Germline CDR1 and CDR2: LGHNT and FRNRAP. The CDR3 consists of 15 residues. CDR3 sequence: CASTTSGTGADTQYF. The CDR3, as DNA: TGTGCCAGCACCACCTCCGGGACAGGGGCAGATACGCAGTATTTT.

The J gene is TRBJ1-3, the V gene TRBV28, with a possible D match to TRBD1 (5 bases). V lost 5 bases and J 5 bases, leaving 16 bases between the germline ends. Germline V gene data show CDR1 as MDHEN and CDR2 as SYDVKM. This CDR3 has 15 amino acids. Written as DNA, the CDR3 is TGTGCCAGCAGTGGCCGGGGGACGTTTAGAAACACCATATATTTT. As protein: CASSGRGTFRNTIYF.

The genes are TRBV7-6 and TRBJ1-2; 7 bases match TRBD1. The CDR3 totals 14 residues. After removal of 6 bases from V and 4 bases from J, the junction contained 8 bases not matched to a gene. Germline values: CDR1 SGHVS, CDR2 FNYEAQ. In DNA form, the CDR3 reads TGTGCCAGCAGTCCTTTTGACAGGGCCTATGGCTACACCTTC. This codes for CASSPFDRAYGYTF.

In its sample, this clone was seen once. This chain joins TRBV11-3 and TRBJ1-2; D is unresolved. Germline-derived CDR1 and CDR2 are SGHNT and YENEEA. The CDR3 contains 15 residues. Trimming left V 3 bases short and J 1 base short, with 12 bases between. CDR3 loop: CASSLVSGSNYGYTF. The CDR3 DNA reads TGTGCCAGCAGCTTGGTAAGCGGCAGTAACTATGGCTACACCTTC. The full variable domain, completed using reference TRBV11-3 and TRBJ1-2, is EAGVVQSPRYKIIEKKQPVAFWCNPISGHNTLYWYLQNLGQGPELLIRYENEEAVDDSQLPKDRFSAERLKGVDSTLKIQPAELGDSAVYLCASSLVSGSNYGYTFGSGTRLTVV.

CDR3 sequence reads: CASSYSASGGSQETQYF. CDR3 coding DNA: TGTGCCAGCAGTTACTCAGCTAGCGGGGGATCCCAAGAGACCCAGTACTTC. The chain is built from TRBV6-8 and TRBJ2-5; 10 positions match TRBD2. This CDR3 region has 17 residues. V gave up 0 bases and J gave up 1 base; unmatched junction bases: 5. Germline V CDR1 and CDR2: MNHGY, SAAAGT.

The genes are TRBV6-8 and TRBJ2-2, with D possibly TRBD2 on 6 matching bases. CDR1 and CDR2 (germline): MNHGY, SAAAGT. Trimming took off 5 bases at V and 2 bases at J, with 12 bases between the two ends. The CDR3 runs 15 residues. The CDR3 loop reads CASSLLGGNTGELFF. The CDR3 region has the DNA TGTGCCAGCAGTCTCCTGGGGGGAAACACCGGGGAGCTGTTTTTT.

V is TRBV6-8 and J is TRBJ2-3; 9 bases are shared with TRBD1. V lost 10 bases, J lost 6 bases, and 8 bases stayed unmatched. CDR1 MNHGY and CDR2 SAAAGT come from the germline V gene. The CDR3 totals 13 residues. Here the CDR3 DNA reads TGTGCCACTTTGACAGGGGGGTCCGATACGCAGTATTTT. It encodes CATLTGGSDTQYF.

This rearrangement joins TRBV11-3 to TRBJ2-3, with a tentative D call TRBD1 (5 bases). Germline V gene data show CDR1 as SGHNT and CDR2 as YENEEA. The CDR3 has 14 amino acids. With 5 bases removed from V and 4 bases from J, the gap between germline ends came to 13 bases. CDR3 in DNA: TGTGCCAGCAGCCCGACAGAGTCCCCAGATACGCAGTATTTT. This sequence encodes CASSPTESPDTQYF.

The chain employs TRBV11-3 and TRBJ2-7; TRBD1 matches at 8 bases. The CDR3 runs to 14 residues. V gave up 0 bases and J gave up 7 bases; unmatched junction bases: 5. CDR1 and CDR2 (germline): SGHNT, YENEEA. The CDR3 region has the DNA TGTGCCAGCAGCTTAGAGAGGAGACAGGGGGAGCAGTACTTC. The encoded protein is CASSLERRQGEQYF. The full variable domain, with the rest looked up from reference TRBV11-3 and TRBJ2-7, is EAGVVQSPRYKIIEKKQPVAFWCNPISGHNTLYWYLQNLGQGPELLIRYENEEAVDDSQLPKDRFSAERLKGVDSTLKIQPAELGDSAVYLCASSLERRQGEQYFGPGTRLTVT.

This clone was observed a handful of times. V usage is TRBV28 and J usage is TRBJ2-2; weak D call: TRBD1 (6 bases). V was trimmed by 11 bases and J by 5 bases, leaving 15 bases between them. This CDR3 has 13 residues. Looked up from germline, CDR1 is MDHEN and CDR2 is SYDVKM. The chain's CDR3 is CAGRDTLTGELFF. In DNA form, the CDR3 reads TGTGCCGGCCGGGACACCCTTACCGGGGAGCTGTTTTTT.